The 26 T cell receptor beta chains below were found in one sample sequenced in a study of Ad26.COV2.S vaccination and SARS-CoV-2 variants. Profiled with immunoSEQ multiplex PCR; TCRdb holds only in-frame clones, not every one. The sample lists 300,000 to 400,000 clones, 86% occurring once. Treatment defined: 19 received Ad26.COV2.S at low or high dose, single or two shots; 5 received placebo; per-sample allocation not given. Repertoires come from day 63 after the first vaccine or placebo injection. The sequences come from peripheral blood, collected in a trial of Ad26.COV2.S vaccine versus placebo. The origin of the receptors is a person between 18 and 60 years old who received the Ad26.COV2.S COVID-19 vaccine or a placebo.

The genes are TRBV10-1 and TRBJ1-1; tentatively, D is TRBD1 (5 bases). V lost 3 bases and J 3 bases, leaving 14 bases between the germline ends. CDR1 is WNHNN, CDR2 SYGVQD, per germline (reference sequence). The CDR3 spans 15 residues. DNA for the CDR3: TGCGCCAGCAGTGACCGGCAGGGAGGACACACTGAAGCTTTCTTT. Amino acids: CASSDRQGGHTEAFF.

This clone was seen a single time. The chain carries TRBV7-9 and TRBJ1-6; possible D gene TRBD1, 6 bases. The CDR3 length is 13 residues. V was trimmed by 4 bases and J by 10 bases, leaving 11 bases between them. CDR1 and CDR2 (germline): SEHNR, FQNEAQ (reference sequence). CDR3 DNA sequence: TGTGCCAGCAGCTCCGACAGGCCCTCACCCCTCCACTTT. It specifies CASSSDRPSPLHF.

The V and J genes are TRBV5-4 and TRBJ2-1, with 9 bases fitting TRBD2. CDR3 length: 15 residues. CDR1 and CDR2 (germline): SGHNT, YYREEE (reference sequence). V lost 7 bases and J lost 8; bases outside the gene matches: 13. The CDR3 region is CASGRGTSLGYEQFF. The CDR3 DNA reads TGTGCCAGCGGTCGCGGGACTAGCCTAGGGTATGAGCAGTTCTTC.

The chain is built from TRBV4-3 and TRBJ2-5; 10 nucleotides align to TRBD2. Germline V lookup: CDR1 LGHNA, CDR2 YSLEER. The CDR3 runs to 15 residues. Germline trimming cut 3 bases from V and 5 bases from J; bases unmatched to any gene: 6. CDR3 bases: TGCGCCAGCAGCCACCTAGCGGGGGTTAGGGAGACCCAGTACTTC. This codes for CASSHLAGVRETQYF.

The gene calls are TRBV15 and TRBJ1-5, with D possibly matching TRBD1 (5 bases). Germline CDR1 is LNHNV and CDR2 is YYDKDF (reference sequence). V gave up 5 bases and J gave up 2 bases, with 19 bases separating them. This CDR3 has 17 amino acids. The CDR3 loop reads CATSSRGGPGGNQPQHF. CDR3 sequence (DNA): TGTGCCACCAGCTCAAGGGGTGGTCCCGGGGGCAATCAGCCCCAGCATTTT.

The J gene is TRBJ1-2, the V gene TRBV5-6; 7 bases agree with TRBD1. This CDR3 contains 13 residues. From germline, CDR1 is SGHDT and CDR2 YYEEEE. V lost 4 bases and J lost 5; bases outside the gene matches: 5. CDR3 sequence (DNA): TGTGCCAGCAGCCCTGGCAGGGGGTATGGCTACACCTTC. Translating gives CASSPGRGYGYTF.

This chain links TRBV5-1 with TRBJ2-1; weak D call: TRBD2 (5 bases). Between the trimmed V and J ends, which lost 2 bases and 5 bases, there was a span of 14 bases. From germline, CDR1 is SGHRS and CDR2 YFSETQ. This CDR3 comprises 15 residues. CDR3 nucleotides: TGCGCCAGCAGCTTCGATCGGACTTTAAACAATGAGCAGTTCTTC. This translates into CASSFDRTLNNEQFF.

This clone was counted a few times. V is TRBV18 and J is TRBJ1-1; D is undetermined. The V end was cut by 3 bases, the J end by 3 bases, with 8 bases between. The CDR3 runs to 13 residues. Germline lookup yields CDR1 KGHSH and CDR2 LQKENI. The CDR3 bases are TGTGCCAGCTCACCGCAAAGAGACACTGAAGCTTTCTTT. Encoded protein: CASSPQRDTEAFF.

This clone was counted between two and nine times. This chain uses TRBV7-9 with TRBJ1-1; no clear D gene. The CDR3 has 15 residues. Germline-derived CDR1 and CDR2 are SEHNR and FQNEAQ (reference sequence). Trimming stripped 1 base from V and 1 base from J, with 10 bases between. CDR3 bases: TGTGCCAGCAGCTTAGAGCTGGGTGGGAACACTGAAGCTTTCTTT. Encoded protein: CASSLELGGNTEAFF.

This clone was picked up one time. The J gene is TRBJ1-5, the V gene TRBV15; 10 nucleotides match TRBD1. From germline, CDR1 is LNHNV and CDR2 YYDKDF (reference sequence). The CDR3 has 13 residues. V was pared by 3 bases and J by 11 bases, with 4 bases of the junction left unmatched. The CDR3 is CATSRTGGKTQHF. The CDR3 bases are TGTGCCACCAGCAGGACAGGGGGCAAGACCCAGCATTTT.

The V call is TRBV18, the J call TRBJ2-3; 12 nucleotides agree with TRBD2. Germline CDR1 KGHSH, CDR2 LQKENI. CDR3 size: 17 residues. Losses at the gene ends were 3 bases for V and 0 bases for J; bases not matched to a gene: 4. The chain's CDR3 is CASSPNGLAGSTDTQYF. CDR3 nucleotides: TGTGCCAGCTCACCTAACGGACTAGCGGGAAGCACAGATACGCAGTATTTT.

This chain uses TRBV5-1 with TRBJ2-1; D unresolved. There are 13 residues in the CDR3. Germline loops: CDR1 SGHRS, CDR2 YFSETQ. V was clipped by 0 bases and J by 6 bases, with 7 bases between them. The DNA of the CDR3 is TGCGCCAGCAGCTTGGAACCGGTCAATGAGCAGTTCTTC. This sequence encodes CASSLEPVNEQFF.

The table lists this clone with a few counts. The V and J genes are TRBV6-5 and TRBJ2-7; D remains unclear. Trimming removed 6 bases from V and 3 bases from J, with 18 bases in between. The CDR3 spans 15 residues. Germline CDR1 reads MNHEY; CDR2 reads SVGAGI. The DNA for the CDR3 is TGTGCCAGCAGACCATATGGGCGAAACAACTACGAGCAGTACTTC. Residues: CASRPYGRNNYEQYF.

The chain employs TRBV5-1 and TRBJ1-5; D remains unclear. The CDR3 consists of 13 residues. Germline CDR1 SGHRS, CDR2 YFSETQ. The V and J ends lost 4 bases and 7 bases respectively, with 12 bases between them. CDR3 region: CASSPWGGQPQHF. As DNA, the CDR3 is TGCGCCAGCAGCCCGTGGGGAGGCCAGCCCCAGCATTTT.

The chain uses TRBV24-1 and TRBJ1-1; tentative D call: TRBD1 (6 bases). Trimming cost V 0 bases and J 5 bases, with 15 bases left between them. CDR3 size: 16 residues. Germline V gene sequence: CDR1 KGHDR, CDR2 SFDVKD. In DNA form, the CDR3 reads TGTGCCACCAGTGATTTGCCCTACAGGGCCTGGACTGAAGCTTTCTTT. Its protein product is CATSDLPYRAWTEAFF.

Only a few counts were recorded for this clone. This chain connects TRBV4-1 to TRBJ1-5; D gene ambiguous. Trimming cost V 4 bases and J 2 bases, with 18 bases left between them. The CDR3 has 17 amino acids. Germline-derived CDR1 and CDR2 are MGHRA and YSYEKL. CDR3 loop: CASSLKLGVVGNQPQHF. DNA of the CDR3: TGCGCCAGCAGCCTCAAACTCGGTGTTGTGGGCAATCAGCCCCAGCATTTT.

The gene calls are TRBV29-1 and TRBJ1-1; D uncertain. Trimming stripped 4 bases from V and 3 bases from J, with 9 bases between. Per the germline V gene, CDR1 is SQVTM and CDR2 is ANQGSEA. This CDR3 has 12 amino acids. CDR3 nucleotide sequence: TGCAGCGTTGGATTCGGGGACACTGAAGCTTTCTTT. Encoded protein: CSVGFGDTEAFF.

V is TRBV19 and J is TRBJ1-5; 9 bases are a match to TRBD1. Germline values: CDR1 LNHDA, CDR2 SQIVND (reference sequence). V trimming: 4 bases; J trimming: 6 bases; junction bases outside the gene matches: 4. CDR3 length: 14 amino acids. CDR3 protein: CASSTRTGAQPQHF. CDR3 bases: TGTGCCAGTAGTACGAGGACAGGGGCTCAGCCCCAGCATTTT.

The chain is built from TRBV9 and TRBJ2-7, with 8 bases fitting TRBD1. Trimming took 5 bases from V and 2 from J; bases not matched to a gene: 9. From germline, CDR1 is SGDLS and CDR2 YYNGEE. This CDR3 spans 15 amino acids. The CDR3 DNA reads as TGTGCCAGCAGTCGGACGGGACAGGAAACCTACGAGCAGTACTTC. Its translation is CASSRTGQETYEQYF.

The rearrangement joins TRBV29-1 to TRBJ2-1, with 9 bases lining up with TRBD2. The CDR3 runs 15 residues. The V and J ends lost 5 bases and 7 bases, in that order; junction bases with no gene match: 12. Germline values: CDR1 SQVTM, CDR2 ANQGSEA. The CDR3 loop reads CSVLAAGTSRNEQFF. CDR3 in DNA: TGCAGCGTTTTGGCAGCCGGGACTAGCCGGAATGAGCAGTTCTTC.

This chain joins TRBV6-6 and TRBJ2-2; perhaps D is TRBD1 or TRBD2 (5 bases each). The germline V gene encodes CDR1 MNHNY and CDR2 SVGAGI (reference sequence). With 4 bases removed from V and 5 bases from J, the gap between germline ends came to 11 bases. The CDR3 is 14 amino acids. The CDR3, as DNA: TGTGCCAGCAGTTCGCCAGGGAGTACCGGGGAGCTGTTTTTT. Its translation is CASSSPGSTGELFF.

The CDR3 region is CASSVGTRRENTIYF. The CDR3 DNA reads as TGTGCCAGCAGCGTAGGAACCCGAAGGGAAAACACCATATATTTT. V is TRBV9 and J is TRBJ1-3; D not certain. Germline V gene sequence: CDR1 SGDLS, CDR2 YYNGEE. This CDR3 is built from 15 residues. The V end was cut by 0 bases, the J end by 6 bases, with 13 bases between.

This chain uses TRBV3-1 (or the pseudogene TRBV3-2) with TRBJ2-1, with a tentative D call TRBD2 (5 bases). Per germline, CDR1 LGHDT and CDR2 YNNKEL (reference sequence). The ends were cut back, 6 bases at V and 4 bases at J, with 10 bases in the middle. This CDR3 spans 13 amino acids. The CDR3 coding sequence is TGTGCCAGCAGTCCAAGGACTTACAATGAGCAGTTCTTC. This translates into CASSPRTYNEQFF.

The V gene is TRBV30, the J gene TRBJ1-6, with D hard to call. Looked up from germline, CDR1 is GTSNPN and CDR2 is SVGIG (reference sequence). V gave up 0 bases and J gave up 2 bases, with 5 bases separating them. This CDR3 region has 14 residues. As DNA, the CDR3 is TGTGCCTGGAGTGTACAGCCCTATAATTCACCCCTCCACTTT. The encoded protein is CAWSVQPYNSPLHF.

This chain connects TRBV5-8 to TRBJ2-3, with TRBD1 identical over 7 bases. The junction had 6 bases not matched to a gene; V was cut back by 0 bases and J by 5 bases. The CDR3 contains 15 residues. Germline CDR1 reads SGHTS; CDR2 reads YDEGEE. In DNA, the CDR3 is TGTGCCAGCAGCTTGGCCCCGGCAGGGGGAGATACGCAGTATTTT. Encoded protein: CASSLAPAGGDTQYF.

V and J are TRBV6-9 and TRBJ2-7; D is perhaps TRBD1 or TRBD2 (5 bases each). Germline values: CDR1 MNHGY, CDR2 SVAAGI. V lost 4 bases to trimming and J lost 2 bases, with 12 bases between them. CDR3 length equals 14 residues. In nucleotides, the CDR3 is TGTGCCAGCAGTTGGGGGATCGAACCCTACGAGCAGTACTTC. It encodes CASSWGIEPYEQYF.